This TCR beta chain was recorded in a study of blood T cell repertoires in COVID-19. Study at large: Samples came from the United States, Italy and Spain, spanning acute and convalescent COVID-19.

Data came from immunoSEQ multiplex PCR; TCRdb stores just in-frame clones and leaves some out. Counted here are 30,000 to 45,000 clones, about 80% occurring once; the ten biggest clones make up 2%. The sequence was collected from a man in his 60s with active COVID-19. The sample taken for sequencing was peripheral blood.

CDR3 DNA: TGTGCCAGTAGTCCGGGACTAGCCTATGAGCAGTTCTTC. This translates into CASSPGLAYEQFF. V gene TRBV19 combines with J gene TRBJ2-1; 9 positions match TRBD2. V lost 5 bases and J lost 8; bases outside the gene matches: 4. The CDR3 sequence is 13 residues long. Germline-derived CDR1 and CDR2 are LNHDA and SQIVND (reference sequence). Drawing the rest from reference TRBV19 and TRBJ2-1, the complete variable domain is DGGITQSPKYLFRKEGQNVTLSCEQNLNHDAMYWYRQDPGQGLRLIYYSQIVNDFQKGDIAEGYSVSREKKESFPLTVTSAQKNPTAFYLCASSPGLAYEQFFGPGTRLTVL.